These 15 T cell receptor beta chains were all obtained from the same sample, sequenced in a study of shared clonotypes between healthy human individuals. Measured with immunoSEQ multiplex PCR; TCRdb has only the in-frame clones, and not every one. Here the sample spans 2 million to 2.5 million clones, around 95% being singletons. The source material was naive CD4+ T cells sorted from blood. Specified subset: CD45RA+ positively selected. The receptors derive from a man between 18 and 35 years old in good health.

The CDR3: CASSFASGLAGADTQYF. In nucleotides, the CDR3 is TGTGCCAGCAGTTTTGCATCCGGACTAGCGGGGGCGGATACGCAGTATTTT. V is TRBV27 and J is TRBJ2-3; 13 bases agree with TRBD2. This CDR3 has 17 amino acids. Germline-derived CDR1 and CDR2 are MNHEY and SMNVEV (reference sequence). The junction had 9 bases not matched to a gene; V was cut back by 3 bases and J by 6 bases.

The V gene is TRBV28, the J gene TRBJ1-5; 9 nucleotides align to TRBD1. Germline loops: CDR1 MDHEN, CDR2 SYDVKM. CDR3 length: 14 amino acids. Trimming took 3 bases from V and 6 from J; bases not matched to a gene: 3. The CDR3: CASSLDRGTQPQHF. CDR3 nucleotide sequence: TGTGCCAGCAGTTTGGACAGGGGCACTCAGCCCCAGCATTTT.

J is TRBJ2-3 and V is TRBV5-6; D is unresolved. CDR3 length: 15 residues. Trimming stripped 4 bases from V and 0 bases from J, with 12 bases between. Germline V CDR1 and CDR2: SGHDT, YYEEEE. The CDR3 loop reads CASSIRQISTDTQYF. The CDR3 coding sequence is TGTGCCAGCAGCATCCGTCAAATTAGCACAGATACGCAGTATTTT.

Here the CDR3 reads CASSAQQGTEQYF. The CDR3 nucleotides are TGTGCCAGCAGTGCTCAACAGGGGACCGAGCAGTACTTC. The chain joins TRBV6-1 to TRBJ2-7, with 7 positions matching TRBD1. CDR1 is MNHNS, CDR2 SASEGT, per germline. Losses at the gene ends were 4 bases for V and 6 bases for J; bases not matched to a gene: 6. The CDR3 spans 13 residues.

Notes on this clone: The sample contains more than one DNA sequence encoding this CDR3. This sequence joins TRBV7-9 and TRBJ1-1; D gene unclear. The CDR3 runs to 13 residues. With 3 bases removed from V and 1 base from J, the gap between germline ends came to 6 bases. In germline, CDR1 is SEHNR, CDR2 FQNEAQ (reference sequence). DNA of the CDR3: TGTGCCAGCAGCTTCTCGGAGAACACTGAAGCTTTCTTT. It yields the protein CASSFSENTEAFF.

The chain carries TRBV5-1 and TRBJ2-2; tentative D call: TRBD1 (5 bases). The CDR3 covers 17 residues. Germline-derived CDR1 and CDR2 are SGHRS and YFSETQ. The V end was cut by 3 bases, the J end by 6 bases, with 21 bases between. CDR3: CASSSLNKPTAPGELFF. The CDR3 region has the DNA TGCGCCAGCAGCTCCCTCAATAAACCGACAGCCCCCGGGGAGCTGTTTTTT.

The chain links TRBV4-1 to TRBJ2-3, with D unresolved. The CDR3 is 16 amino acids. Per germline, CDR1 MGHRA and CDR2 YSYEKL. Trimming pared 1 base from V and 4 bases from J, leaving 15 bases between. The CDR3 region is CASSQVMAYSPDTQYF. As DNA, the CDR3 is TGCGCCAGCAGCCAAGTGATGGCTTACTCACCAGATACGCAGTATTTT.

As for this clone: In the same sample, other DNA sequences code for this CDR3. The chain is built from TRBV5-1 and TRBJ2-7; D unclear. CDR1 is SGHRS, CDR2 YFSETQ, per germline. V lost 0 bases, J lost 0 bases, and 7 bases lay in between. The length of the CDR3 is 14 residues. CDR3 sequence (DNA): TGCGCCAGCAGCTTGGTCACGGCCTCCTACGAGCAGTACTTC. Protein product: CASSLVTASYEQYF.

As for this clone: Other DNA sequences of this sample code for an identical CDR3. V is TRBV28 and J is TRBJ2-7; D is perhaps TRBD1 or TRBD2 (5 bases each). The CDR3 has 14 amino acids. V lost 6 bases, J lost 0 bases, and 12 bases lay in between. The V gene's germline CDR1 is MDHEN and CDR2 SYDVKM. CDR3 sequence reads: CASSPGTVSYEQYF. CDR3 in DNA: TGTGCCAGCAGCCCCGGGACGGTCTCCTACGAGCAGTACTTC.

The chain joins TRBV19 to TRBJ1-3; unclear D gene. V lost 9 bases to trimming and J lost 3 bases, with 15 bases between them. The CDR3 runs to 14 residues. Germline-derived CDR1 and CDR2 are LNHDA and SQIVND (reference sequence). The DNA of the CDR3 is TGTGCCAGCTCCCTTCCTGGTAATGGAAACACCATATATTTT. It translates to CASSLPGNGNTIYF. Full variable domain (missing parts from reference TRBV19 and TRBJ1-3): DGGITQSPKYLFRKEGQNVTLSCEQNLNHDAMYWYRQDPGQGLRLIYYSQIVNDFQKGDIAEGYSVSREKKESFPLTVTSAQKNPTAFYLCASSLPGNGNTIYFGEGSWLTVV.

V usage is TRBV6-1 and J usage is TRBJ2-6, with D perhaps being TRBD1 or TRBD2 (5 bases each). Between the trimmed V and J ends, which lost 1 base and 2 bases, there was a span of 18 bases. This CDR3 is 19 amino acids long. Germline V gives CDR1 MNHNS, CDR2 SASEGT. The CDR3 DNA follows: TGTGCCAGCAGTGAAGTATTGGGGGTGGCTTTCACTGGGGCCAACGTCCTGACTTTC. Its translation is CASSEVLGVAFTGANVLTF.

J is TRBJ1-5 and V is TRBV28; a weak D match, TRBD1 (5 bases). With 1 base removed from V and 2 bases from J, the gap between germline ends came to 21 bases. The V gene's germline CDR1 is MDHEN and CDR2 SYDVKM. This CDR3 has 19 residues. CDR3 sequence (DNA): TGTGCCAGCAGTTTATTCCCGGGACCTCGGGTCGGGGGCAATCAGCCCCAGCATTTT. Translated, it gives CASSLFPGPRVGGNQPQHF.

V and J are TRBV5-6 and TRBJ2-5; TRBD1 matches at 12 bases. The CDR3 has 18 residues. Germline V gives CDR1 SGHDT, CDR2 YYEEEE. With V trimmed by 6 bases and J by 4 bases, 16 bases remained unmatched. The CDR3 loop is CASNNPGGTGGAGETQYF. CDR3 bases: TGTGCCAGCAACAATCCTGGCGGGACAGGGGGCGCGGGAGAGACCCAGTACTTC.

The V gene is TRBV7-9, the J gene TRBJ1-2; D is unresolved. The CDR3 covers 13 residues. CDR1 is SEHNR, CDR2 FQNEAQ, per germline (reference sequence). V dropped 1 base and J dropped 4 bases, with 7 bases sitting between them. The CDR3 coding sequence is TGTGCCAGCAGCTTAGTAGGTCCCTATGGCTACACCTTC. Translated, it gives CASSLVGPYGYTF.

This chain joins TRBV7-8 and TRBJ2-7; D might be TRBD2 (6 bases). This CDR3 has 13 amino acids. The germline CDR1 and CDR2 sequences are SGHVS and FQNEAQ. V was shortened by 5 bases and J by 3 bases, with 11 bases between the two germline ends. CDR3 sequence reads: CASSLGLIYEQYF. CDR3 sequence (DNA): TGTGCCAGCAGCCTGGGACTTATCTACGAGCAGTACTTC.